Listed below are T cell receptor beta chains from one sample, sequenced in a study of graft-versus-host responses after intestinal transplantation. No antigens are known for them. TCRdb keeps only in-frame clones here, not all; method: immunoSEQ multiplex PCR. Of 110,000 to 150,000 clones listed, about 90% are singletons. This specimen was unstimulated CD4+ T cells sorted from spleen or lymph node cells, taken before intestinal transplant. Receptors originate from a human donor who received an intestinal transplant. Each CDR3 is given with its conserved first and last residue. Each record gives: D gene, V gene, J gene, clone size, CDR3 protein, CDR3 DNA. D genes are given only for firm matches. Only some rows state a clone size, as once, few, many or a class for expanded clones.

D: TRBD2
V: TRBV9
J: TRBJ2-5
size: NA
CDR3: CASSATSGREETQYF
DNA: TGTGCCAGCAGCGCGACTAGCGGGAGAGAAGAGACCCAGTACTTC

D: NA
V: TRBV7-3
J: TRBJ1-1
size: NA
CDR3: CASSLRIAGLPVAFF
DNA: TGTGCCAGCAGCTTAAGAATCGCAGGCCTCCCAGTGGCTTTCTTT

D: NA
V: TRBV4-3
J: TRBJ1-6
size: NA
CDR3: CASSRNRNSPLHF
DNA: TGCGCCAGCAGCCGAAACAGGAATTCACCCCTCCACTTT

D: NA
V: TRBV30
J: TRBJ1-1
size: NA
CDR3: CAWSVKVLSEAFF
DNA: TGTGCCTGGAGTGTAAAGGTTTTGAGTGAAGCTTTCTTT

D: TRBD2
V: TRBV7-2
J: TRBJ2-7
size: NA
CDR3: CASSLSGFFSYEQYF
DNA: TGTGCCAGCAGCCTTAGCGGGTTCTTCTCCTACGAGCAGTACTTC

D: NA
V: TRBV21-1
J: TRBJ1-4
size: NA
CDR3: CASSPHPQTNQGRKKLFF
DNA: TGTGCCAGCAGCCCTCACCCCCAAACGAATCAGGGCAGGAAAAAACTGTTTTTT

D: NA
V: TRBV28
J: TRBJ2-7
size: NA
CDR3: CASRTPGTPAQYF
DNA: TGTGCCAGCAGGACTCCTGGGACACCGGCTCAGTACTTC

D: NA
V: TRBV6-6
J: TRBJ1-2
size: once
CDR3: CASSYMGQSGYTF
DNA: TGTGCCAGCAGTTACATGGGACAAAGCGGCTACACCTTC

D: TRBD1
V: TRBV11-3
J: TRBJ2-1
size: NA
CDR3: CASSLRDRDEQFF
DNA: TGTGCCAGCAGCCTTCGGGACAGGGACGAGCAGTTCTTC

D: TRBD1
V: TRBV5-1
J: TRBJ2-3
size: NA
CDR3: CATSTGGTDTQYF
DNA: TGCGCCACATCGACAGGGGGCACAGATACGCAGTATTTT

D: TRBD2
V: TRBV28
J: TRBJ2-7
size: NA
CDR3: CASSSTGLAGGREYEQYF
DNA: TGTGCCAGCAGTTCTACAGGACTAGCGGGAGGGAGAGAATACGAGCAGTACTTC

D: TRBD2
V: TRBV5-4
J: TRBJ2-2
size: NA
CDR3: CASSLGGTSATGELFF
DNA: TGTGCCAGCAGCTTGGGGGGGACTAGCGCGACCGGGGAGCTGTTTTTT

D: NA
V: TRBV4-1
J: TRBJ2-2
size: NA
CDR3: CASSQDRHRNTGELFF
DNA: TGCGCCAGCAGCCAAGACAGACACAGAAACACCGGGGAGCTGTTTTTT

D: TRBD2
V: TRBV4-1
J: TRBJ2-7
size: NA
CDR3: CASSPQAGAAYEQYF
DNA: TGCGCCAGCAGTCCCCAAGCGGGAGCGGCCTACGAGCAGTACTTC

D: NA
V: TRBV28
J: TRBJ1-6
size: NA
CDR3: CASSHQGRNGNSPLHF
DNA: TGTGCCAGCAGTCATCAGGGACGTAACGGCAATTCACCCCTCCACTTT

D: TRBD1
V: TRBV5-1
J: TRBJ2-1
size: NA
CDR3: CASSLIPGQKHNEQFF
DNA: TGCGCCAGCAGCCTCATCCCGGGACAGAAACACAATGAGCAGTTCTTC

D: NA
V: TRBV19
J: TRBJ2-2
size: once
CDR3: CASRWGWTAATGELFF
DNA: TGTGCCAGTAGATGGGGTTGGACAGCGGCCACCGGGGAGCTGTTTTTT

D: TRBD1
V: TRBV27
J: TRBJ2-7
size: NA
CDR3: CASSSADRGLYEQYF
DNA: TGTGCCAGCAGTTCGGCGGACAGGGGGCTTTACGAGCAGTACTTC

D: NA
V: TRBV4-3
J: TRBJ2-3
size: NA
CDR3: CASSQDLRVPTISSTDTQYF
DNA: TGCGCCAGCAGCCAAGATCTCAGGGTTCCTACGATTTCTAGCACAGATACGCAGTATTTT

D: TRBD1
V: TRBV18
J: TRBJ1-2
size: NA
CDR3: CASSPGTGDHYGYTF
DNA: TGTGCCAGCTCACCCGGGACAGGGGACCACTATGGCTACACCTTC

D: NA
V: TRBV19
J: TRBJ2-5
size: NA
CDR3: CASSTDSEETQYF
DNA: TGTGCCAGTAGTACCGACAGCGAAGAGACCCAGTACTTC

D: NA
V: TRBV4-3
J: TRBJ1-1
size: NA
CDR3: CASSQDRRAAEAFF
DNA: TGCGCCAGCAGCCAAGATCGGAGGGCGGCTGAAGCTTTCTTT

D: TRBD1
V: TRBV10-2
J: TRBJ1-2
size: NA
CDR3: CASSRQGNYGYTF
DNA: TGCGCCAGCTCAAGACAGGGGAACTATGGCTACACCTTC

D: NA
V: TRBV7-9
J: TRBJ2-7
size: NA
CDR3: CASSRQYEQYF
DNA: TGTGCCAGCAGCCGCCAGTACGAGCAGTACTTC

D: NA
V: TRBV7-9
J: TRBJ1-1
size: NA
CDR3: CASRLTEPNTEAFF
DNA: TGTGCCAGCAGGCTGACAGAGCCGAACACTGAAGCTTTCTTT

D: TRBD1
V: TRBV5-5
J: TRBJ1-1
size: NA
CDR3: CASSVTGMNTEAFF
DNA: TGTGCCAGCAGCGTGACAGGGATGAACACTGAAGCTTTCTTT

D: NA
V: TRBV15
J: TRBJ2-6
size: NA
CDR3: CATADTISGANVLTF
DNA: TGTGCCACCGCGGATACCATCTCTGGGGCCAACGTCCTGACTTTC

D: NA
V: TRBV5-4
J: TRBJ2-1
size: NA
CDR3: CASSPRDGGSVSSYNEQFF
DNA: TGTGCCAGCAGCCCCCGGGACGGAGGATCCGTCAGCTCCTACAATGAGCAGTTCTTC

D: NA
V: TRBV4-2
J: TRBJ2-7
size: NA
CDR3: CASSQPPGTSEQYF
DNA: TGTGCCAGCAGCCAACCACCAGGGACCTCCGAGCAGTACTTC

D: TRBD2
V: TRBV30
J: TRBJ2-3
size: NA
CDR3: CAWREAGVYTQYF
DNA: TGTGCCTGGAGGGAAGCGGGAGTGTATACGCAGTATTTT

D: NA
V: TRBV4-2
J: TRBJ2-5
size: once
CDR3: CASSQVSSRIQETQYF
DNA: TGTGCCAGCAGCCAAGTGTCTAGCCGTATACAAGAGACCCAGTACTTC

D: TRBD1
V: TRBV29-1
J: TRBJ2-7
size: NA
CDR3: CSVGRTGIAYEQYF
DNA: TGCAGCGTTGGTCGGACAGGGATTGCCTACGAGCAGTACTTC

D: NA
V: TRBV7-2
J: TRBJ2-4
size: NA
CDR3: CASSLLGAKNIQYF
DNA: TGTGCCAGCAGCTTATTGGGGGCCAAAAACATTCAGTACTTC

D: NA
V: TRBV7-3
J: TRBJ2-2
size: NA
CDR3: CASSMTVGVTTGELFF
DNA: TGTGCCAGCAGCATGACAGTCGGCGTCACCACCGGGGAGCTGTTTTTT

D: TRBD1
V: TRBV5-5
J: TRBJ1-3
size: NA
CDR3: CASSWRTGYSGNTIYF
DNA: TGTGCCAGCAGCTGGAGGACAGGGTACTCTGGAAACACCATATATTTT

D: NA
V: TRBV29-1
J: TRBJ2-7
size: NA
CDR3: CSVGLAYEQYF
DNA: TGCAGCGTTGGACTAGCCTACGAGCAGTACTTC

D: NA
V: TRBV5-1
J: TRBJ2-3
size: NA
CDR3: CASSLGVSGRTDTQYF
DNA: TGCGCCAGCAGCTTGGGGGTGAGCGGGCGCACAGATACGCAGTATTTT

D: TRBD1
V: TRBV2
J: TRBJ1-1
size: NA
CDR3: CASSMTGWNTEAFF
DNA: TGTGCCAGCAGCATGACAGGGTGGAACACTGAAGCTTTCTTT

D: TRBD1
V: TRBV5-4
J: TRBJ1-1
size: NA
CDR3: CASTLQGQYTEASF
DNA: TGTGCCAGCACCCTACAGGGACAGTACACTGAAGCTTCCTTT

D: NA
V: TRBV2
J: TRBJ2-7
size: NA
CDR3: CASSVSYEQYF
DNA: TGTGCCAGCAGCGTCTCCTACGAGCAGTACTTC

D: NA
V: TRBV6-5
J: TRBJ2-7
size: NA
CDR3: CASSPTAGLSYEQYF
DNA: TGTGCCAGCAGTCCCACGGCGGGGCTTTCCTACGAGCAGTACTTC

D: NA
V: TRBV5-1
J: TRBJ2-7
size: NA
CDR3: CASSLGGNSYEQYF
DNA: TGCGCCAGCAGCTTGGGGGGGAACTCCTACGAGCAGTACTTC

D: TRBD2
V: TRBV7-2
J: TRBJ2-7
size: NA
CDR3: CASSRDRTSGYYVQYF
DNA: TGTGCCAGCAGCCGTGACCGGACTAGCGGCTACTACGTGCAGTACTTC

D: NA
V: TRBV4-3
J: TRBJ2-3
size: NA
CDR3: CASSQELIDTQYF
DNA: TGCGCCAGCAGCCAAGAACTTATTGATACGCAGTATTTT

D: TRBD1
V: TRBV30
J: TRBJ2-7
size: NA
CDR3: CAWSYPPGQGHYEQYF
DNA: TGTGCCTGGAGTTATCCTCCGGGACAGGGTCACTACGAGCAGTACTTC

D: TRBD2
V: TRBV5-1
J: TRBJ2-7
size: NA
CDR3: CASSAGAGVNEQYF
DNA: TGCGCCAGCTCAGCGGGGGCGGGGGTAAACGAGCAGTACTTC

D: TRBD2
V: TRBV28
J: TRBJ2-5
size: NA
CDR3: CASSPAREWETQYF
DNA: TGTGCCAGCAGCCCCGCGCGGGAGTGGGAGACCCAGTACTTC

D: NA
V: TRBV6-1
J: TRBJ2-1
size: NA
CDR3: CASSPRGYNEQFF
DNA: TGTGCCAGCTCCCCCCGGGGGTACAATGAGCAGTTCTTC

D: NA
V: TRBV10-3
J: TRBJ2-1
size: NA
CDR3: CAISESTSDPSDYNEQFF
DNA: TGTGCCATCAGTGAGTCGACCTCGGACCCTAGCGACTACAATGAGCAGTTCTTC

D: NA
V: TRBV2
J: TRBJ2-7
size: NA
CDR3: CASSPQTGEGYEQYF
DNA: TGTGCCAGCAGCCCCCAAACGGGAGAGGGGTACGAGCAGTACTTC

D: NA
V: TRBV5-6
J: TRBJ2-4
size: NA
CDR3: CASSLAPIQAPYF
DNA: TGTGCCAGCAGCTTGGCGCCAATACAGGCCCCTTACTTC

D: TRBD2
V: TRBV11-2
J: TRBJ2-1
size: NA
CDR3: CASSLVVAGESYNEQFF
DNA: TGTGCCAGCAGCTTAGTGGTCGCGGGAGAAAGTTACAATGAGCAGTTCTTC